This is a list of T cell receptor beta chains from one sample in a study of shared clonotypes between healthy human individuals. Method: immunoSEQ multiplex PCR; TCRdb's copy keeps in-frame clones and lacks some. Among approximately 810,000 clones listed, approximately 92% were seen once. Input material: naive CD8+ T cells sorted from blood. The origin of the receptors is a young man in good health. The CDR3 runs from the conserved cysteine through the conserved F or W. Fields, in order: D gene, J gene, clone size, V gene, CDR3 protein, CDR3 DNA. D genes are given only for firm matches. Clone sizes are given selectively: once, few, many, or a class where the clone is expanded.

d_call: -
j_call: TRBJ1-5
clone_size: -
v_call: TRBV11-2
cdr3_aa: CASSSTAHSNQPQHF
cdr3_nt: TGTGCCAGCAGTTCAACAGCTCATAGCAATCAGCCCCAGCATTTT

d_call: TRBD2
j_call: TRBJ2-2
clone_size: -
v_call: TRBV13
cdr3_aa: CASSLQREGLVGELFF
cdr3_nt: TGTGCCAGCAGCTTACAACGGGAGGGCCTAGTCGGGGAGCTGTTTTTT

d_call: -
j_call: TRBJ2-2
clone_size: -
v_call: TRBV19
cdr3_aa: CASSYTKSGELFF
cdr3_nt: TGTGCCAGCTCATATACAAAATCCGGGGAGCTGTTTTTT

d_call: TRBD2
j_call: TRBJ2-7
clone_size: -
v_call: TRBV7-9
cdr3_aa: CASSSRLAGGSSYEQYF
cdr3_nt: TGTGCCAGCAGCTCAAGACTAGCGGGAGGAAGCTCCTACGAGCAGTACTTC

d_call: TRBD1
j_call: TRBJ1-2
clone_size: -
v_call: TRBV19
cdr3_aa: CASSTGVGYGYTF
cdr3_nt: TGTGCCAGCTCGACAGGGGTGGGATATGGCTACACCTTC

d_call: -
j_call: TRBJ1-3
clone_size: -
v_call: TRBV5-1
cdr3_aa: CASSLPRYENTIYF
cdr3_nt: TGCGCCAGCAGCCTGCCCCGTTATGAGAACACCATATATTTT

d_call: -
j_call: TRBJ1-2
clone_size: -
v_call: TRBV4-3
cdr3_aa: CASSLYLRDPGMKDYGYTF
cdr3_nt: TGCGCCAGCAGCCTTTATCTCCGGGACCCAGGAATGAAGGACTATGGCTACACCTTC

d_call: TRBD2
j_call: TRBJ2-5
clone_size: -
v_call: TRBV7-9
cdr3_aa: CASSSNPTSGRVETQYF
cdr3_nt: TGTGCCAGCAGCTCCAACCCGACTAGCGGGAGGGTAGAGACCCAGTACTTC

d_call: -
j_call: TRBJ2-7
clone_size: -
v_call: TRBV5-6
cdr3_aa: CASSLSLGLNTYEQYF
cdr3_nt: TGTGCCAGCAGCTTGTCACTAGGACTAAACACTTACGAGCAGTACTTC

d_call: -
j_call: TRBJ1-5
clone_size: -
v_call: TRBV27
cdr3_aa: CASSLYGGSNQPQHF
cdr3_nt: TGTGCCAGCAGTTTATATGGGGGATCCAATCAGCCCCAGCATTTT

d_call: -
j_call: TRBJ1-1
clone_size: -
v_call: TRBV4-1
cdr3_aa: CASSQDLFENTEAFF
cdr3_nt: TGCGCCAGCAGCCAAGACCTCTTTGAGAACACTGAAGCTTTCTTT

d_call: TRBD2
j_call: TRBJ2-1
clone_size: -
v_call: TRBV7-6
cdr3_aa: CASSREAGLGSSYNEQFF
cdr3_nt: TGTGCCAGCAGCAGAGAAGCGGGACTAGGGAGCTCCTACAATGAGCAGTTCTTC

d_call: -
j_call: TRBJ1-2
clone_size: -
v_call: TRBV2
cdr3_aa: CAGAGLNYGYTF
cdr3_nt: TGTGCGGGGGCCGGACTTAACTATGGCTACACCTTC

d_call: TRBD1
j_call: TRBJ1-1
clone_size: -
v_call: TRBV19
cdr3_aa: CASRQQGALIEAFF
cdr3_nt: TGTGCCAGTCGACAACAGGGGGCTCTGATTGAAGCTTTCTTT

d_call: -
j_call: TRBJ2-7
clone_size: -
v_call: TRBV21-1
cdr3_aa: CASSKARQGSTCEQYF
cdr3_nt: TGTGCCAGCAGCAAAGCCAGACAGGGAAGCACCTGCGAGCAGTACTTC

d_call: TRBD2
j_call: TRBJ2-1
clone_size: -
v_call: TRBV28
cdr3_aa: CASSLRLSRGRAGNEQFF
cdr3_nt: TGTGCCAGCAGTTTAAGATTATCACGCGGGAGGGCCGGGAATGAGCAGTTCTTC

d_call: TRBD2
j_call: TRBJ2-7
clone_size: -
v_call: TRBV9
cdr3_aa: CASSAGTSGSDEQYF
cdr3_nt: TGTGCCAGCAGCGCCGGGACTAGCGGGAGCGACGAGCAGTACTTC

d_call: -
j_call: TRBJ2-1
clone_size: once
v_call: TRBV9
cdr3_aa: CASSAGTLTYNEQFF
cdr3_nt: TGTGCCAGCAGTGCCGGGACTTTAACATACAATGAGCAGTTCTTC

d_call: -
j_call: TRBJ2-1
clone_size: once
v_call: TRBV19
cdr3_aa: CASSEGLNEQFF
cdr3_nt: TGTGCCAGTTCGGAGGGCTTGAATGAGCAGTTCTTC

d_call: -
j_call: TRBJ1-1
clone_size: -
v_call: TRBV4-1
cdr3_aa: CASSQGGSTEAFF
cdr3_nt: TGCGCCAGCAGCCAAGGGGGGTCCACTGAAGCTTTCTTT

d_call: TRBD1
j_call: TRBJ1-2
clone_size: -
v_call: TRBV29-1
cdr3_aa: CSVWAGGVYGYTF
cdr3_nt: TGCAGCGTTTGGGCAGGGGGCGTCTATGGCTACACCTTC

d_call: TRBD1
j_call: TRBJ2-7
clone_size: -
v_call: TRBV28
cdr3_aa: CASCQTGDEQYF
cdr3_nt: TGTGCCAGCTGTCAAACAGGGGACGAGCAGTACTTC

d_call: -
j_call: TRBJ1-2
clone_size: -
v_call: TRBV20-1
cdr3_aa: CSASFAGGYTF
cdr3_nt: TGCAGTGCTAGCTTCGCAGGTGGCTACACCTTC

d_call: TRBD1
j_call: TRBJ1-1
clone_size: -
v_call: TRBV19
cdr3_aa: CASSQGATEAFF
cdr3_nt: TGTGCCAGTAGTCAGGGGGCGACTGAAGCTTTCTTT

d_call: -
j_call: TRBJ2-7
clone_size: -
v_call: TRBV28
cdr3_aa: CASTSEGPSLPYEQYF
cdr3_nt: TGTGCCAGCACCTCGGAGGGCCCCTCACTGCCCTACGAGCAGTACTTC

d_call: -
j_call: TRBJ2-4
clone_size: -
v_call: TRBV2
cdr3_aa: CASPVTSLAKNIQYF
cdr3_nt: TGTGCCAGCCCGGTCACTAGCCTAGCCAAAAACATTCAGTACTTC

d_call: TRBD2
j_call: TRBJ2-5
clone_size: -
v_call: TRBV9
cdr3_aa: CASNPGTSGEETQYF
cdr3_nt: TGTGCCAGCAACCCCGGGACTAGCGGAGAAGAGACCCAGTACTTC

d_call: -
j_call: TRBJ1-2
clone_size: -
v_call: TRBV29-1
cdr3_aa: CSVEGTERDTQYGYTF
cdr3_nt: TGCAGCGTTGAAGGAACTGAGAGGGATACCCAATATGGCTACACCTTC

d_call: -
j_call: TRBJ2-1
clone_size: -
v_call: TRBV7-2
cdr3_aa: CASSLDSGRAYNEQFF
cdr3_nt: TGTGCCAGCAGCTTAGACTCCGGGCGCGCATACAATGAGCAGTTCTTC

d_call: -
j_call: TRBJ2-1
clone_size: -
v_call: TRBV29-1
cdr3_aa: CSVERLNNEQFF
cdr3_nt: TGCAGCGTTGAAAGATTAAACAATGAGCAGTTCTTC

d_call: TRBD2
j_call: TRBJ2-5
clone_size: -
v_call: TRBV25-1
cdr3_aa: CASSPLGGETQYF
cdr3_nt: TGTGCCAGCAGTCCCTTGGGGGGGGAGACCCAGTACTTC

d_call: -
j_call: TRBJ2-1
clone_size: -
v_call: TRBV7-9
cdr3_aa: CASSPDSNNEQFF
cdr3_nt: TGTGCCAGCAGCCCGGACTCAAACAATGAGCAGTTCTTC

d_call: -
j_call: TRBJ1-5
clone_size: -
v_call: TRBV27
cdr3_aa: CASSEQGSNQPQHF
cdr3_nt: TGTGCCAGCAGTGAACAGGGAAGCAATCAGCCCCAGCATTTT

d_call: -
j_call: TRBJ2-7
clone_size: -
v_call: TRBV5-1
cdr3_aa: CASSSTTGMSSYEQYF
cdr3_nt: TGCGCCAGCAGCTCCACTACAGGGATGAGCTCCTACGAGCAGTACTTC

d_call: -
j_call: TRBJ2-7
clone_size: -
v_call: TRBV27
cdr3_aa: CASSPASGSDVEQYF
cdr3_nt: TGTGCCAGCAGCCCAGCCTCGGGCTCCGACGTGGAGCAGTACTTC

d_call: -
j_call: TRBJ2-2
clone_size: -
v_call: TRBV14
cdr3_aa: CASSQDPDQTGELFF
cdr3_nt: TGTGCCAGCAGCCAAGACCCAGACCAGACCGGGGAGCTGTTTTTT

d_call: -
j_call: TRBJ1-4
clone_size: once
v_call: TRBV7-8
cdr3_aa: CASSPAGYDEKLFF
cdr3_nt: TGTGCCAGCAGCCCGGCAGGGTATGATGAAAAACTGTTTTTT

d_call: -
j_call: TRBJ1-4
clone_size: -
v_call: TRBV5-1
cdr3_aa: CASSPGGGSNEKLFF
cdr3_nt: TGCGCCAGCAGCCCCGGGGGGGGAAGTAATGAAAAACTGTTTTTT

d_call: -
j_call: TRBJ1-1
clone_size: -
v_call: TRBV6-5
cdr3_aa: CASGIARNTEAFF
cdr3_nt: TGTGCCAGCGGAATCGCGCGGAACACTGAAGCTTTCTTT